The rows below give T cell receptor beta chains drawn from one sample of a study of control samples from healthy donors and cancer patients. Clones were sequenced by immunoSEQ multiplex PCR, and TCRdb holds only the in-frame ones, with some missing. This sample carries 150,000 or so clones, roughly 92% of them seen once, and the ten largest clones take 5.5%. The specimen sequenced was blood. The receptors derive from a man between 18 and 29 years old in good health. The CDR3 runs from the conserved cysteine through the conserved F or W. Fields, in order: clone size, J gene, V gene, D gene, CDR3 protein, CDR3 DNA. A D gene is named only where the DNA matches it firmly. Clone sizes are given selectively: once, few, many, or a class where the clone is expanded.

. TRBJ1-3 TRBV3-1/TRBV3-2 . CASSGLDRGNTIYF TGTGCCAGCAGCGGATTAGACAGAGGAAACACCATATATTTT
. TRBJ2-7 TRBV15 . CATSRDSGDEQYF TGTGCCACCAGCAGAGATTCAGGGGACGAGCAGTACTTC
. TRBJ2-5 TRBV7-2 . CASSFSRTQYF TGTGCCAGCAGCTTTTCCCGGACCCAGTACTTC
once TRBJ2-1 TRBV9 . CASSVGGETYNEQFF TGTGCCAGCAGCGTAGGCGGGGAAACCTACAATGAGCAGTTCTTC
. TRBJ2-7 TRBV7-2 . CASSLVPGSSYEQYF TGTGCCAGCAGCTTAGTTCCCGGCAGCTCCTACGAGCAGTACTTC
once TRBJ1-5 TRBV19 . CASRVGSNQPQHF TGTGCCAGTAGGGTTGGTAGCAATCAGCCCCAGCATTTT
. TRBJ2-7 TRBV6-6 . CASSYASSSYEQYF TGTGCCAGCAGTTACGCTAGCAGCTCCTACGAGCAGTACTTC
once TRBJ2-7 TRBV3-1/TRBV3-2 TRBD1 CASSRGQGFYEQYF TGTGCCAGCAGCCGGGGACAGGGTTTTTACGAGCAGTACTTC
. TRBJ1-6 TRBV5-1 TRBD1 CASSSQSGGYKNSPLHF TGCGCCAGCAGCTCCCAATCAGGGGGTTATAAGAATTCACCCCTCCACTTT
. TRBJ2-2 TRBV9 . CASSWGAGELFF TGTGCCAGCTCCTGGGGGGCCGGGGAGCTGTTTTTT
few TRBJ1-1 TRBV11-2 TRBD1 CASSPIGGQGNTEAFF TGTGCCAGCAGCCCCATCGGTGGACAGGGGAACACTGAAGCTTTCTTT
. TRBJ2-7 TRBV7-3 . CASSLFPAGDSEQYF TGTGCCAGCAGCTTATTTCCAGCGGGGGACAGCGAGCAGTACTTC
. TRBJ1-1 TRBV11-2 . CASSARLQLNTEAFF TGTGCCAGCAGCGCCCGGTTGCAGTTGAACACTGAAGCTTTCTTT
. TRBJ2-7 TRBV6-4 TRBD1 CASYCFWDRAFYEQYF TGTGCCAGCTATTGCTTTTGGGACAGGGCTTTCTACGAGCAGTACTTC
. TRBJ1-2 TRBV12-3/TRBV12-4 . CASSLTDYGYTF TGTGCCAGCAGTTTGACAGACTATGGCTACACCTTC
. TRBJ2-7 TRBV5-1 TRBD1 CASSRDSFYEQYF TGCGCCAGCAGTCGGGACAGCTTTTACGAGCAGTACTTC
. TRBJ2-1 TRBV5-4 . CASSLDLDAEQFF TGTGCCAGCAGCTTGGATTTAGATGCTGAGCAGTTCTTC
. TRBJ1-4 TRBV7-6 . CASKAFNEKLFF TGTGCCAGCAAGGCGTTTAATGAAAAACTGTTTTTT
. TRBJ1-2 TRBV6-5 . CASREGGKDYGYTF TGTGCCAGCAGAGAGGGGGGGAAAGACTATGGCTACACCTTC
. TRBJ2-7 TRBV19 . CASSIVLAAAYEQYF TGTGCCAGTAGTATAGTCTTGGCGGCTGCCTACGAGCAGTACTTC
. TRBJ2-3 TRBV11-2 TRBD2 CASSFFRRGETDTQYF TGTGCCAGCAGCTTCTTCAGGCGGGGGGAAACAGATACGCAGTATTTT
. TRBJ2-5 TRBV2 . CASSEAQQTIETQYF TGTGCCAGCAGTGAAGCGCAACAGACAATAGAGACCCAGTACTTC
. TRBJ2-5 TRBV4-2 . CASSQAPQETQYF TGTGCCAGCAGCCAAGCCCCCCAAGAGACCCAGTACTTC
. TRBJ1-2 TRBV7-9 . CASSTGGGYTF TGTGCCAGCTCGACCGGGGGTGGCTACACCTTC
. TRBJ1-6 TRBV3-1/TRBV3-2 TRBD1 CASSPLGTGTYLDNSPLHF TGTGCCAGCAGCCCTTTGGGGACAGGGACGTACCTCGATAATTCACCCCTCCACTTT
. TRBJ2-5 TRBV9 . CASSLGRTQETQYF TGTGCCAGCAGCCTGGGACGGACTCAAGAGACCCAGTACTTC
. TRBJ1-2 TRBV2 TRBD1 CASIRRWYRGGYTF TGTGCCAGCATCAGAAGGTGGTACAGGGGTGGCTACACCTTC
. TRBJ1-5 TRBV6-5 . CASSYSGFSNQPQHF TGTGCCAGCAGTTACTCAGGGTTCAGCAATCAGCCCCAGCATTTT
. TRBJ1-2 TRBV6-5 . CASSRDGGNGYTF TGTGCCAGCAGCCGGGACGGGGGGAATGGCTACACCTTC
. TRBJ2-2 TRBV9 . CASSPPRGEATGELFF TGTGCCAGCAGCCCCCCCCGAGGGGAGGCAACCGGGGAGCTGTTTTTT
. TRBJ2-4 TRBV20-1 . CSAYEKNIQYF TGCAGTGCTTATGAGAAAAACATTCAGTACTTC
few TRBJ2-3 TRBV18 TRBD2 CASSPQGSGGSDTQYF TGTGCCAGCTCACCCCAGGGTAGCGGGGGTTCAGATACGCAGTATTTT
. TRBJ2-2 TRBV6-5 TRBD1 CASRDYRGITGELFF TGTGCCAGCAGGGATTACAGGGGGATCACCGGGGAGCTGTTTTTT
. TRBJ2-7 TRBV9 TRBD1 CASSSGQGVHEQYF TGTGCCAGCAGCTCGGGACAGGGGGTTCACGAGCAGTACTTC
. TRBJ1-6 TRBV6-5 . CATGGSSYNSPLHF TGTGCCACCGGGGGAAGCTCCTATAATTCACCCCTCCACTTT
once TRBJ2-3 TRBV6-1 TRBD2 CASSEGLAGDHGGTDTQYF TGTGCCAGCAGTGAAGGGCTAGCGGGGGACCATGGGGGCACAGATACGCAGTATTTT
. TRBJ2-3 TRBV18 TRBD1 CASSSTGVTDTQYF TGTGCCAGCTCATCTACAGGGGTCACAGATACGCAGTATTTT
. TRBJ1-5 TRBV27 . CASSLSGYSNQPQHF TGTGCCAGCAGTTTATCGGGGTATAGCAATCAGCCCCAGCATTTT
. TRBJ1-6 TRBV15 . CATSNRAGKNSPLHF TGTGCCACCAGCAACCGGGCAGGGAAAAATTCACCCCTCCACTTT